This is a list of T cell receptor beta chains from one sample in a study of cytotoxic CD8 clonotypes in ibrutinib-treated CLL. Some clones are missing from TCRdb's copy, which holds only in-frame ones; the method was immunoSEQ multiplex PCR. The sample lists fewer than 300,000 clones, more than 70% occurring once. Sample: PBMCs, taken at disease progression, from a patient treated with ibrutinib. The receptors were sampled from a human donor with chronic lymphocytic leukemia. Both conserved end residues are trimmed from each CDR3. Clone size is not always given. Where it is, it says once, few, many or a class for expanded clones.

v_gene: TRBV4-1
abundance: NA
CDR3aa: ASSQAGLASYEQY

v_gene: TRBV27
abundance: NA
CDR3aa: ASSHSMRDGAYNEQF

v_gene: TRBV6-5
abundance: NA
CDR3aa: ASSYSGGAETQY

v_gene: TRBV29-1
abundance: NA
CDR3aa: SVVGLAGIYEQY

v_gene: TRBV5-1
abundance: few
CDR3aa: ASSLAPTGQAEKLF

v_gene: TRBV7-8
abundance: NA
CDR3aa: ASSLNREETQY

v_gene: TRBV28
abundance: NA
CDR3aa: ASPDRTLSNYEQY

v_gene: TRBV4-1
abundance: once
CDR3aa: ASSQDETSGGVKQY

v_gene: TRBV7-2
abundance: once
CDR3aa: ASSSRGVYEQY

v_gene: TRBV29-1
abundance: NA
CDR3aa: SVLQGRNEKLF

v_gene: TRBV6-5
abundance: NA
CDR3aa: ASLRTVTGELF

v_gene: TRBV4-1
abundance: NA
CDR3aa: ASSQVYNEQF

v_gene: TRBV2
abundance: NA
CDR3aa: ASILSGAANEQF

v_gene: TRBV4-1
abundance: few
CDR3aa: ASSQDWGNTEAF

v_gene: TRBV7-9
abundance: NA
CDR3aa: ASNKDRGHLETQY

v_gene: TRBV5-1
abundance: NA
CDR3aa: ASSSQTDANEQF

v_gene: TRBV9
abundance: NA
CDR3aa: ASSVAGKETQY

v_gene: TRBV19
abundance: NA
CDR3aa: ASKGPNSPLH

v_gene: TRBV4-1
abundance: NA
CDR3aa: ASSQDRGLAYEQY

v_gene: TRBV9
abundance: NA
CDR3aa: ASSAGLAGLSEELF

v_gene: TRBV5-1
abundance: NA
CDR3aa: ASSLDYRSGGSTDTQY

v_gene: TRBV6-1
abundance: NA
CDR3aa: ASSEMWRQGAF

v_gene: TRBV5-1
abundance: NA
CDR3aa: ASSRGTGFSYEQY

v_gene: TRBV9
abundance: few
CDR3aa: ASSVERTDYYGYT

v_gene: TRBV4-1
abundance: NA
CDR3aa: ASSQELQRQGNTQY

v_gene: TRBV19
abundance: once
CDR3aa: ASSTSGELTYQETQY

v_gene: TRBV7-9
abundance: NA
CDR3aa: ASSLDSLVQF

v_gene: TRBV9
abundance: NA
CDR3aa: ASSVGWTANYGYT

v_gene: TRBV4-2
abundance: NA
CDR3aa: ASSPDGTGKHEQY

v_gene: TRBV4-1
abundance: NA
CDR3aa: ASSQGQQQF

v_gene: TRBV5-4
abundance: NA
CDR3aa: ASSSQQGYGYT

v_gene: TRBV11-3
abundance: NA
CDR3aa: ASSFSEIGEQY

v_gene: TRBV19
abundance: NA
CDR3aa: ASSIVRGRHTDTQY

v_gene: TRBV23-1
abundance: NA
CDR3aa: ASSQLLAGGPFVETQY

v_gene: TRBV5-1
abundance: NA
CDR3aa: ASSLRQGGSYNEQF

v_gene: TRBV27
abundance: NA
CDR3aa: ASSFKTGIWGTDTQY

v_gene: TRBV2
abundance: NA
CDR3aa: ASSENFQETQY

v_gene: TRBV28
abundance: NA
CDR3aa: ASSLRRFSSTDTQY

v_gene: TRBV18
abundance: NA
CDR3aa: ASSPPSISNSPLH

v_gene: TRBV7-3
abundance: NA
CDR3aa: ASSYTGSSYNEQF

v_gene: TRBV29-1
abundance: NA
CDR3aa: SVAQGVQKTQY

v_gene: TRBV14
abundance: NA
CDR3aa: ASSQVRGPSSGNTIY

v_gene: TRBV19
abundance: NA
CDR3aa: ASSKDSNNEQF

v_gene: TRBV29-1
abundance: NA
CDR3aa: SVDVTGSSGNTIY

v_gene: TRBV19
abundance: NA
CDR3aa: ASSISLVSSFASYEQY

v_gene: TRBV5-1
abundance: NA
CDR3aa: ASSLEEGAPLH

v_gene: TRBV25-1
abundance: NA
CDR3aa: ASRTGAGTGELF

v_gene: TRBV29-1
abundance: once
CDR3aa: SVLELGSGNTIY